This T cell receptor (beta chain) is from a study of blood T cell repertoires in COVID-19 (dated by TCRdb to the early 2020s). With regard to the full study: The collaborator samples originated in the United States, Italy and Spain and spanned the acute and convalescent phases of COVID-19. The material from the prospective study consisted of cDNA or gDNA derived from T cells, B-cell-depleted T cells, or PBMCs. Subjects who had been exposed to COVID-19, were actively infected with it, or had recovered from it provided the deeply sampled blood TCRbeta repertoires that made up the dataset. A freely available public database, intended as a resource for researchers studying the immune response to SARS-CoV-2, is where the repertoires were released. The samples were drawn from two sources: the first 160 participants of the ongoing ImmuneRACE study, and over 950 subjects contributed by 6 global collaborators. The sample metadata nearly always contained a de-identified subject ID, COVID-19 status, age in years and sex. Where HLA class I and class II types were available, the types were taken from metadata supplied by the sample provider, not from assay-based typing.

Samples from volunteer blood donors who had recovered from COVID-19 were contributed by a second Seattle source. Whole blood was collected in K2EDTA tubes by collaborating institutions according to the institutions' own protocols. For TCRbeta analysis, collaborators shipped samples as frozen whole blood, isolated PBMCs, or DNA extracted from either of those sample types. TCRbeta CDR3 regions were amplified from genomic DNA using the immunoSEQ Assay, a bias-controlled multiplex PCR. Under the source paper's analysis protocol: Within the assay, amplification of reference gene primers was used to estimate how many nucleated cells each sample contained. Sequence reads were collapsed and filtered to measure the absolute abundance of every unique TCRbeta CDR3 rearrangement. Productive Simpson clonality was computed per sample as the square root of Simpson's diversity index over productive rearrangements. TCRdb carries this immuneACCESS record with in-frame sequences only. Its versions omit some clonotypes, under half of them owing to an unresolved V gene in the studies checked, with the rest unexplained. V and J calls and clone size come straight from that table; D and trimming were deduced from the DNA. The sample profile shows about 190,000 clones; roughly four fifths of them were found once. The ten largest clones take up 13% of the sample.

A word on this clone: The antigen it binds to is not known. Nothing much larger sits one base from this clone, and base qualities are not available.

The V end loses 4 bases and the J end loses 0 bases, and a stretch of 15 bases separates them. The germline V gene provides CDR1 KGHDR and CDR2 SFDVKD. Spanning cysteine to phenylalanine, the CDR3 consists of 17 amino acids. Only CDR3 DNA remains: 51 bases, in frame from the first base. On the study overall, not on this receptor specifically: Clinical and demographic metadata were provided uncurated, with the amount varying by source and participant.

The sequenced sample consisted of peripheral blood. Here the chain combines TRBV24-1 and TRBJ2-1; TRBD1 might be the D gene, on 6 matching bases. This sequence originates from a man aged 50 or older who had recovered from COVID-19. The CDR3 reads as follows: CATSDRTGQSSYNEQFF. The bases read TGTGCCACCAGTGACCGAACAGGGCAAAGCTCCTACAATGAGCAGTTCTTC.